The clone carrying this T cell receptor (beta chain) was observed a handful of times. As yet, its antigen is unknown. This entry comes from a study of T-cell reconstitution after alpha-beta-depleted transplantation in children. Study-wide points: T-cell numbers and diversity one year post-transplant derived largely from freshly generated T cells.

V gave up 6 bases and J gave up 6 bases; unmatched junction bases: 11. The CDR3 has 14 amino acids. TCRbeta library preparation incorporated unique molecular identifiers. Each CDR3 protein gets one entry after TCRdb re-called the PCR reads with MiXCR. The sample has 700,000 to 950,000 distinct CDR3 sequences, roughly 15% seen once. This receptor was taken from a male patient younger than 18 who had a stem cell transplant for acute lymphoblastic leukemia, so the T cells may come from the graft donor. The input for sequencing was PBMCs, mostly from graft donor cells, taken 360 days after TCRalphabeta/CD19-depleted stem cell transplant. This chain uses TRBV12-3 or TRBV12-4 with TRBJ2-7, with TRBD2 identical over 7 bases. The CDR3 here is CASSREARLGEQYF. The CDR3 nucleotides read TGTGCCAGCAGCCGGGAGGCCCGCCTGGGCGAGCAGTACTTC.